This T cell receptor (beta chain) originates from a study of PD-L1 blockade in urothelial cancer. Study details: The patients had undergone anywhere from 0 to 3 prior chemotherapy regimens. Specimens of blood held a median count of roughly 150,000 T cells.

CDR1 is SGHTS, CDR2 YDEGEE, per germline. V was shortened by 2 bases and J by 2 bases, with 14 bases between the two germline ends. CDR3 length: 17 amino acids. Data came from immunoSEQ multiplex PCR; TCRdb stores just in-frame clones and leaves some out. In the table there are some 49,000 clones, about 85% of which are singletons. Patients were diagnosed with urothelial carcinoma, either locally advanced or metastatic. Points from the study as a whole: Those with durable benefit had larger increases in tumor-associated blood clones at 3 weeks.

A remark on this clone: Its specificity is unknown.

The rearrangement joins TRBV5-8 to TRBJ2-6; the D gene is possibly TRBD1 (5 bases). This clonotype was sampled from a man in his sixties with urothelial cancer. This specimen was PBMCs, taken around atezolizumab (anti-PD-L1) treatment. The CDR3 reads CASSLPRDGAGANVLTF. The CDR3 nucleotides are TGTGCCAGCAGCTTACCCAGGGATGGAGCTGGGGCCAACGTCCTGACTTTC.